This TCR beta chain originates from a study of regulatory T cells in long-lasting Graves disease (dated by TCRdb to the early 2020s). Concerning the study at large: Newly diagnosed Graves' disease patients had taken antithyroid drugs for less than 3 months. The study took place in China and was registered as a clinical trial. A total of 35 or so samples underwent TCR sequencing: around 13 from persistent and 20 from newly diagnosed Graves' disease patients. Persistent Graves' disease patients were compared with newly diagnosed Graves' disease patients by peripheral blood TCR sequencing and RNA sequencing. Beyond this particular receptor, the publication reports: Sequencing and analysis were restricted to the TCR beta chain. Persistent disease showed preferential use of TRBV28, TRBJ1-2 and TRBJ2-5, whereas newly diagnosed disease favored TRBV20-1 and TRBJ2-1. More public clonotypes were shared among persistent patients (roughly 3,000) than among newly diagnosed patients (roughly 1,000). The small sample size was acknowledged by the authors as a limitation that may reduce accuracy. Persistent Graves' disease patients showed lower TCR Shannon entropy and fewer highly expanded clones than newly diagnosed patients, suggesting clonal expansion. The study examined only peripheral blood because the primary lesion, thyroid tissue, could not be accessed.

Interpreted using the paper, the time point label stands for: newly diagnosed GD, antithyroid drugs for less than 3 months. RNA was extracted from PBMCs in TRIzol for both TCR sequencing and RNA sequencing. The diagnosis of Graves' disease was made according to American Thyroid Association guidelines. Patients for the study were recruited at an endocrinology department in Xi'an, China. Each patient gave roughly 10 milliliters of peripheral blood, collected in an EDTA anticoagulant tube. Ficoll Paque Plus density gradient separation was used to isolate PBMCs, and no further T cell sorting was performed. An Agilent 2100 Bioanalyzer and agarose gel were used to check RNA quality, while a NanoDrop 2000 measured RNA concentration. Concerning this clonotype: The antigen it recognizes is unknown. No base quality information exists; no much larger clone differs at one position.

The receptor library was made with multiplex PCR. Sequencer: Illumina HiSeq 4000. CDR3 regions were amplified by Arm-PCR with iRepertoire HTBI primers to construct TCR beta libraries. Gel purification was performed on PCR products prior to sequencing. Turning to the authors' computational methods: Gene usage analysis of CDR3 amino acid clonotypes used the roughly 60 TRBV and about 13 TRBJ segments found across samples. Filtered high-quality paired reads were merged into contigs using COPE and FqMerger. Contigs were aligned with BLAST to IMGT TRBV, TRBD and TRBJ reference genes, and CDR3 was defined per IMGT. Highly expanded clones were defined as clonotypes with a frequency above 0.1%. Shannon entropy was used to measure repertoire diversity, and the Gini coefficient was used to measure V-J evenness. Clonotypes shared by more than one individual were considered public. TCRdb passed the public sequencing reads through fastp at Q25 and MiXCR, retaining productive beta sequences. Each entry merges the rows of one CDR3 protein and shows their most common DNA and genes. For this entry, the V and J calls and clone size follow TCRdb and not the study's own pipeline. For this sample there are under 450,000 distinct CDR3 sequences; 16% appear just once. The ten top clones hold 20% to 25% of the sample.

The germline V gene provides CDR1 SGHDN and CDR2 FVKESK. V gives up 0 bases and J gives up 9 bases, and the segment between their germline ends measures 9 bases. The CDR3 has 14 amino acids, counting the end cysteine and phenylalanine. Just the 42-base CDR3 DNA is kept, in frame starting at base 1. This same sample was also taken into another study, of T cells in Graves' hyperthyroidism and ophthalmopathy. As the second publication notes: Stable Graves' hyperthyroidism was defined as the absence of progression to ophthalmopathy over 18 months of follow-up. The hyperthyroidism patients were between 18 and 65 years old and newly diagnosed, with a disease duration of less than 2 months. Exclusion was applied to patients with uncontrolled infections, other autoimmune diseases, pregnancy or lactation. Diagnoses were based on clinical symptoms, serum thyroxine and TRAb, thyroid ultrasound and orbital computed tomography. The TCR CDR3 was subjected to a first round of RT-PCR using the HTBI primer set and the Qiagen OneStep RT-PCR kit. Most expanded thyroid clonotypes (frequency above 0.001) were also found in blood, which suggests that blood repertoires may mirror thyroid immune responses. Ophthalmopathy was separated from stable hyperthyroidism by a 13 V-J signature model, with around 90% sensitivity and around 81% specificity obtained in cross-validation and 80%/75% obtained in testing. In validation, the model predicted progression to ophthalmopathy a median of around 6.5 months before onset, with approximately 68% sensitivity and roughly 79% specificity. A discovery cohort of roughly 100 patients, 43 with Graves' ophthalmopathy and 55 to 60 with stable Graves' hyperthyroidism, was used to find distinguishing TCR V-J signatures. Prospective prediction of ophthalmopathy was tested in an independent validation cohort of under 20 hyperthyroidism patients and 15 to 17 patients who later progressed to ophthalmopathy. The approximately 100 discovery patients were randomly split 7:3 into training and test sets. In about 6 Graves' hyperthyroidism patients, the study also compared T-cell repertoires from thyroid tissue with T-cell repertoires from blood. After blood sampling, hyperthyroidism patients were treated with methimazole at a starting dose of 30 mg daily, and ophthalmopathy patients were treated with high-dose intravenous methylprednisolone. A second multiplex PCR round built the libraries, followed by size selection and purification. Paired-end sequencing of the libraries was performed with 100 bp reads on an Illumina HiSeq2000. Raw data were processed with SOAPnuke, discarding reads with adapters, uncalled bases, mean Phred below 15, or no exact constant-primer or identifier match. COPE v1.2.5 was used to merge high-quality paired reads, and clonotypes were defined as unique nucleotide sequences. MiTCR v1.1 was used to align clonotypes to the IMGT TRBV, TRBD and TRBJ reference segments. The analysis was restricted to V-J combinations with a frequency above 0.0001, which together covered around 99% of the repertoires. The TCS score was defined as the ratio of F50 (clonal expansion) to E x V (chaos), calculated using BLOSUM62-based TCRdist between CDR3 peptides within each V-J. Welch's t-statistics and random forest reduced just over 500 V-J features to about 12, which were used in a naive Bayes classifier (R e1071). Sample size was not statistically predetermined, and blinding of investigators to group allocation was not performed. The paper reports TCR Vbeta CDR3 sequencing of 140 or so peripheral blood samples: some 44 ophthalmopathy, fewer than 80 hyperthyroidism and approximately 17 progressor patients.

Recombination linked TRBV14 to TRBJ1-6; the D gene remains uncertain. The sequence derives from a woman between 18 and 29 years old with Graves disease. Donor details come from another sample of the same person, matched by shared clones. Material: peripheral blood mononuclear cells (PBMCs), obtained at new diagnosis, from a patient treated with antithyroid drugs. The CDR3 protein: CASSQEWESSPLHF. The DNA sequence is TGTGCCAGCAGCCAAGAATGGGAGAGTTCACCCCTCCACTTT.